This passage covers 12 T cell receptor beta chains from one sample sequenced in a study of radiation and T cells in renal cell carcinoma. Here immunoSEQ multiplex PCR was the method, and the copy in TCRdb shows in-frame clones only, minus some. The sample yields approximately 90,000 clones, about 85% seen once. The time point here: blood 4 weeks post-SBRT, at nephrectomy. As to treatment: 15 Gy SBRT to primary tumor, nephrectomy 4 weeks later. Material: blood, obtained from a patient whose treatment included radiotherapy and nephrectomy. The receptors were gathered from a man in his forties or fifties with renal cell carcinoma.

The chain has TRBV5-1 and TRBJ2-3, with D maybe TRBD2 (6 bases). The CDR3 sequence is 16 residues long. Looked up from germline, CDR1 is SGHRS and CDR2 is YFSETQ. The V gene lost 0 bases and the J gene lost 0 bases, with 11 bases spanning the gap. The CDR3 bases are TGCGCCAGCAGCTTGGCCTCGGCGGGAAGCACAGATACGCAGTATTTT. Protein sequence: CASSLASAGSTDTQYF.

The rearrangement joins TRBV15 to TRBJ2-5; D not certain. The CDR3 extends over 15 amino acids. In germline, CDR1 is LNHNV, CDR2 YYDKDF (reference sequence). Trimming pared 1 base from V and 2 bases from J, leaving 11 bases between. CDR3 residues: CATSRVGDLQETQYF. The CDR3 nucleotides are TGTGCCACCAGCAGAGTAGGCGATTTGCAAGAGACCCAGTACTTC.

The sample holds one count of this clone. This chain uses TRBV27 with TRBJ2-7, with D hard to call. V was pared by 3 bases and J by 0 bases, with 9 bases between. In germline, CDR1 is MNHEY, CDR2 SMNVEV (reference sequence). CDR3 size: 14 residues. CDR3 nucleotides: TGTGCCAGCAGTTTCTCTATAGGCTCCTACGAGCAGTACTTC. This translates into CASSFSIGSYEQYF.

The chain combines TRBV29-1 with TRBJ1-1; D gene uncertain. Germline V gene data show CDR1 as SQVTM and CDR2 as ANQGSEA. Trimming cost V 8 bases and J 0 bases, with 19 bases left between them. This CDR3 has 15 amino acids. The CDR3 loop reads CSSETWDYVNTEAFF. CDR3 sequence (DNA): TGCAGCTCCGAGACGTGGGATTACGTGAACACTGAAGCTTTCTTT.

V is TRBV6-5 and J is TRBJ1-1; D may be TRBD1 (5 bases). This CDR3 is built from 15 residues. Germline lookup yields CDR1 MNHEY and CDR2 SVGAGI. V was pared by 2 bases and J by 5 bases, with 15 bases between. CDR3 loop: CASSYLAGGGTEAFF. The DNA of the CDR3 is TGTGCCAGCAGTTACCTGGCTGGTGGGGGGACTGAAGCTTTCTTT.

This chain connects TRBV5-4 to TRBJ2-7, with 10 bases lining up with TRBD1. V shed 4 bases, J shed 5 bases, and the junction held 15 bases outside the gene matches. This CDR3 contains 17 residues. The germline CDR1 and CDR2 sequences are SGHNT and YYREEE (reference sequence). This CDR3 reads CASSPAPSRQGANEQYF. The CDR3, as DNA: TGTGCCAGCAGCCCAGCACCTTCCAGACAGGGGGCGAACGAGCAGTACTTC.

V usage is TRBV5-4 and J usage is TRBJ2-5; 13 bases are a match to TRBD2. This CDR3 is 17 amino acids long. The V and J ends lost 4 bases and 5 bases, in that order; junction bases with no gene match: 11. CDR1 SGHNT and CDR2 YYREEE come from the germline V gene (reference sequence). The CDR3 DNA reads TGTGCCAGCAGCCCCACCCGAGGGACTAGCGGGAAGGAGACCCAGTACTTC. It specifies CASSPTRGTSGKETQYF.

This chain links TRBV4-1 with TRBJ1-4; D ambiguous. The CDR3 loop spans 14 amino acids. Germline V gives CDR1 MGHRA, CDR2 YSYEKL. The V gene lost 3 bases and the J gene lost 4 bases, with 9 bases spanning the gap. CDR3 DNA sequence: TGCGCCAGCAGCCACCAGGACCATAATGAAAAACTGTTTTTT. As protein: CASSHQDHNEKLFF.

The chain has TRBV5-1 and TRBJ2-7; 10 bases map to TRBD1. J gave up 3 bases and V 4 bases, and 4 bases lay outside the gene matches. The CDR3 contains 14 residues. From germline, CDR1 is SGHRS and CDR2 YFSETQ. The CDR3 loop reads CASSPGQGFYEQYF. CDR3 in DNA: TGCGCCAGCAGCCCGGGACAGGGGTTCTACGAGCAGTACTTC.

A remark on this clone: Within the sample, other DNA sequences also encode this same CDR3. The chain uses TRBV9 and TRBJ1-1; D is unclear. CDR1 is SGDLS and CDR2 is YYNGEE in the germline V gene. There are 13 residues in the CDR3. Trimming removed 2 bases from V and 1 base from J, with 6 bases in between. The CDR3 is CASSVGPNTEAFF. Here the CDR3 DNA reads TGTGCCAGCAGCGTGGGTCCGAACACTGAAGCTTTCTTT.

V and J are TRBV6-1 and TRBJ2-7, with 11 bases that match TRBD1. Germline loops: CDR1 MNHNS, CDR2 SASEGT. The CDR3 is 16 amino acids. Unmatched junction bases numbered 7, after V lost 3 bases and J lost 3 bases. Here the CDR3 reads CASSEGAGTGGYEQYF. CDR3 DNA: TGTGCCAGCAGTGAGGGGGCAGGGACAGGGGGCTACGAGCAGTACTTC.

The CDR3 DNA reads TGTGCCTGGTTTGGCTCTGGGGCCAACGTCCTGACTTTC. Amino acids: CAWFGSGANVLTF. The chain combines TRBV30 with TRBJ2-6; no clear D gene. V gave up 5 bases and J gave up 0 bases, with 5 bases separating them. The CDR3 covers 13 residues. CDR1 and CDR2 (germline): GTSNPN, SVGIG (reference sequence).